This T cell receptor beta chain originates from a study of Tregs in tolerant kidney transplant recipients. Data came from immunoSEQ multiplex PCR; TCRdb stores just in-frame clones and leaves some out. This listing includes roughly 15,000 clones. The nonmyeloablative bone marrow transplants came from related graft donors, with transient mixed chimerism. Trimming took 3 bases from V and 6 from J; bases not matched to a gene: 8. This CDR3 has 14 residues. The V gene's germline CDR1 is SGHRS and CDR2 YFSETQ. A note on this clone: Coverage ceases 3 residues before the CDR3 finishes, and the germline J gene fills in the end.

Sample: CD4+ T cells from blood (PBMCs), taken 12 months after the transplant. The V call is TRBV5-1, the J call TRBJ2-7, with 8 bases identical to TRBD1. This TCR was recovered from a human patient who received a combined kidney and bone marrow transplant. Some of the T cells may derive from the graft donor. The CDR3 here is CASSSTGGSLEQYF. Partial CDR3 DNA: TGCGCCAGCAGCTCTACAGGGGGATCTCTCGAG.